A single sample is the source of the 20 T cell receptor beta chains below, sequenced in a study of blood T cell repertoires in COVID-19. Profiling relied on immunoSEQ multiplex PCR, and the TCRdb table lists in-frame clones only, not all of them. This sample has under 200,000 clones; roughly 86% occur once, and the top ten carry 7% to 8%. Sequenced input: peripheral blood. These receptors were obtained from a woman older than 75 in a cohort sampled during active or convalescent COVID-19.

This chain's CDR3 is CATRQGSSYEQYF. DNA for the CDR3: TGTGCCACCCGACAGGGGAGCTCCTACGAGCAGTACTTC. The rearrangement joins TRBV7-2 to TRBJ2-7; 8 nucleotides agree with TRBD1. CDR1 and CDR2 from the germline V gene are SGHTA and FQGNSA. The CDR3 loop spans 13 amino acids. The ends lost 10 bases at V and 0 bases at J; junction bases unmatched: 5.

The J gene is TRBJ1-1, the V gene TRBV4-1, with 7 bases matching TRBD1. This CDR3 spans 19 amino acids. Germline V gene lookup returns CDR1 MGHRA and CDR2 YSYEKL. The J segment lost 2 bases and the V segment lost 1 base, leaving 16 bases of the junction unmatched. The CDR3: CASSQGNLQGLSLNTEAFF. CDR3 DNA sequence: TGCGCCAGCAGCCAAGGGAATTTACAGGGGCTCAGTTTAAACACTGAAGCTTTCTTT.

The chain has TRBV20-1 and TRBJ1-2; D gene unclear. CDR3 length: 11 amino acids. Looked up from germline, CDR1 is DFQATT and CDR2 is SNEGSKA (reference sequence). V dropped 6 bases and J dropped 8 bases, with 13 bases sitting between them. The CDR3 coding sequence is TGCAGTGCGCCGAGGAGCGAGGGCTACACCTTC. Translation: CSAPRSEGYTF.

The chain combines TRBV6-2 or TRBV6-3 with TRBJ2-1; TRBD2 matches 7 bases. V shed 0 bases and J 0 bases; nucleotides not matched to a gene: 14. The CDR3 has 20 amino acids. The germline gives CDR1 MNHEY, CDR2 SVGEGT. The CDR3 here is CASSYSSRGLVLSSYNEQFF. The DNA of the CDR3 is TGTGCCAGCAGTTACTCCTCCAGAGGACTAGTCTTAAGCTCCTACAATGAGCAGTTCTTC.

The chain has TRBV27 and TRBJ2-1; 10 bases are a match to TRBD2. From germline, CDR1 is MNHEY and CDR2 SMNVEV (reference sequence). The CDR3 spans 14 residues. The V and J ends lost 6 bases and 10 bases, in that order; junction bases with no gene match: 9. The CDR3 nucleotides are TGTGCCAGCAGCCCTCTAGCGGGAGTAAGCGAGCAGTTCTTC. Amino acids: CASSPLAGVSEQFF.

This sequence joins TRBV7-2 and TRBJ1-5, with 7 positions matching TRBD1. Trimming at V came to 2 bases and at J to 5 bases, leaving 6 bases not matched to a gene. The CDR3 length is 15 residues. CDR1 is SGHTA, CDR2 FQGNSA, per germline. This chain's CDR3 is CASSLIDREDQPQHF. CDR3 coding DNA: TGTGCCAGCAGCTTAATAGACAGGGAGGATCAGCCCCAGCATTTT.

This rearrangement joins TRBV19 to TRBJ2-3, with 7 bases that match TRBD2. This CDR3 contains 16 residues. Germline CDR1 and CDR2: LNHDA and SQIVND (reference sequence). V trimming: 3 bases; J trimming: 0 bases; junction bases outside the gene matches: 6. The CDR3 protein is CASSIIAGRSTDTQYF. The CDR3, as DNA: TGTGCCAGTAGTATCATAGCGGGCCGTAGCACAGATACGCAGTATTTT.

The rearrangement links TRBV29-1 to TRBJ2-1; TRBD2 matches 12 bases. The germline CDR1 and CDR2 sequences are SQVTM and ANQGSEA. This CDR3 contains 17 residues. The V and J ends lost 4 bases and 0 bases, in that order; junction bases with no gene match: 7. The CDR3 DNA reads TGCAGCGTTGTTTCTAGCGGGGGGGAGAGCTCCTACAATGAGCAGTTCTTC. Translation: CSVVSSGGESSYNEQFF.

The rearrangement links TRBV10-1 to TRBJ1-1; TRBD1 agrees at 7 bases. Per germline, CDR1 WNHNN and CDR2 SYGVQD (reference sequence). The CDR3 runs 13 residues. The ends lost 2 bases at V and 10 bases at J; junction bases unmatched: 7. CDR3 bases: TGCGCCAGCAGTGAGCAAGACAGGGCGGCAGCTTTCTTT. Its protein is CASSEQDRAAAFF.

The CDR3 region is CASSLPDTDYGYTF. CDR3 in DNA: TGTGCCAGCAGTCTCCCCGACACAGACTATGGCTACACCTTC. This chain links TRBV28 with TRBJ1-2; D call uncertain. Germline CDR1 reads MDHEN; CDR2 reads SYDVKM. This CDR3 has 14 residues. The V end was cut by 5 bases, the J end by 3 bases, with 13 bases between.

The chain has TRBV5-1 and TRBJ2-7, with a weak D call TRBD1 (7 bases). CDR3 size: 14 residues. Germline V lookup: CDR1 SGHRS, CDR2 YFSETQ. V gave up 4 bases and J gave up 3 bases, with 14 bases separating them. CDR3: CASSLGQGGYEQYF. CDR3 nucleotide sequence: TGCGCCAGCAGCCTGGGCCAGGGGGGCTACGAGCAGTACTTC. The entire variable domain, with the rest obtained from reference TRBV5-1 and TRBJ2-7, is as follows: KAGVTQTPRYLIKTRGQQVTLSCSPISGHRSVSWYQQTPGQGLQFLFEYFSETQRNKGNFPGRFSGRQFSNSRSEMNVSTLELGDSALYLCASSLGQGGYEQYFGPGTRLTVT.

The rearrangement joins TRBV9 to TRBJ2-3, with TRBD1 matching over 7 bases. V lost 0 bases to trimming and J lost 2 bases; unmatched junction nucleotides: 3. From germline, CDR1 is SGDLS and CDR2 YYNGEE. CDR3 length equals 15 residues. This CDR3 reads CASSVEGQNTDTQYF. The CDR3 nucleotides read TGTGCCAGCAGCGTAGAGGGACAGAACACAGATACGCAGTATTTT. Combining the CDR3 with reference TRBV9 and TRBJ2-3 gives the whole variable domain DSGVTQTPKHLITATGQRVTLRCSPRSGDLSVYWYQQSLDQGLQFLIQYYNGEERAKGNILERFSAQQFPDLHSELNLSSLELGDSALYFCASSVEGQNTDTQYFGPGTRLTVL.

The rearrangement links TRBV6-5 to TRBJ2-4; D is undetermined. From germline, CDR1 is MNHEY and CDR2 SVGAGI. The CDR3 is 13 amino acids. Trimming pared 2 bases from V and 6 bases from J, leaving 8 bases between. DNA of the CDR3: TGTGCCAGCAGTTACAGAGCAGGAAACATTCAGTACTTC. Protein sequence: CASSYRAGNIQYF.

The chain couples TRBV24-1 to TRBJ1-5; 8 bases are a match to TRBD1. Germline CDR1 reads KGHDR; CDR2 reads SFDVKD. V shed 5 bases and J 4 bases; nucleotides not matched to a gene: 6. The CDR3 is made up of 15 amino acids. In nucleotides, the CDR3 is TGTGCCACCAGTGGGCGGACAGGGCCAAATCAGCCCCAGCATTTT. This gives the protein CATSGRTGPNQPQHF.

The rearrangement joins TRBV6-2 or TRBV6-3 to TRBJ1-2; 8 positions agree with TRBD1. The CDR3 length is 17 residues. The junction had 10 bases not matched to a gene; V was cut back by 0 bases and J by 4 bases. Germline assignment: CDR1 MNHEY and CDR2 SVGEGT. The CDR3 protein is CASSYSSSSDRVYGYTF. CDR3 DNA sequence: TGTGCCAGCAGTTACTCGAGTAGCTCGGACAGGGTCTATGGCTACACCTTC.

The chain joins TRBV3-1 (or the pseudogene TRBV3-2) to TRBJ2-5; TRBD2 matches 8 bases. The CDR3 extends over 16 amino acids. The trim removed 0 bases at V and 5 bases at J, leaving 8 bases unmatched. In germline, CDR1 is LGHDT, CDR2 YNNKEL (reference sequence). CDR3 loop: CASSQDGIAGLETQYF. As DNA, the CDR3 is TGTGCCAGCAGCCAAGATGGGATAGCGGGGCTGGAGACCCAGTACTTC.

The chain combines TRBV6-5 with TRBJ2-7; 9 bases align to TRBD1. Germline assignment: CDR1 MNHEY and CDR2 SVGAGI. V was pared by 6 bases and J by 1 base, with 4 bases of the junction left unmatched. The CDR3 runs to 14 residues. CDR3 protein: CASSRDRASYEQYV. The CDR3 region has the DNA TGTGCCAGCAGCCGGGACAGGGCGTCCTACGAGCAGTACGTC.

The chain recombines TRBV18 with TRBJ1-1; D call uncertain. This CDR3 contains 14 residues. Trimming left V 3 bases short and J 6 bases short, with 14 bases between. Germline V lookup: CDR1 KGHSH, CDR2 LQKENI. CDR3 sequence reads: CASSPLSGSAEAFF. The CDR3 DNA is TGTGCCAGCTCACCCCTCTCCGGGTCGGCTGAAGCTTTCTTT.

V is TRBV27 and J is TRBJ1-2; D is undetermined. V was pared by 3 bases and J by 5 bases, with 7 bases between. The CDR3 consists of 12 residues. Germline V gives CDR1 MNHEY, CDR2 SMNVEV (reference sequence). The CDR3 sequence is CASSFSGYGYTF. CDR3 bases: TGTGCCAGCAGTTTCTCGGGATATGGCTACACCTTC.

The chain uses TRBV10-1 and TRBJ1-3, with D unclear. The CDR3 has 17 residues. Germline-derived CDR1 and CDR2 are WNHNN and SYGVQD (reference sequence). Trimming took off 0 bases at V and 4 bases at J, with 16 bases between the two ends. The CDR3 sequence: CASSESGRRAEGNTIYF. In DNA form, the CDR3 reads TGCGCCAGCAGTGAGTCTGGGAGACGGGCTGAAGGAAACACCATATATTTT.